This section outlines one T cell receptor beta chain sequence together with its context. What it binds is unknown. This entry belongs to a study of T cell responses to AZD1222 COVID-19 vaccine. Some clones are missing from TCRdb's copy, which holds only in-frame ones; the method was immunoSEQ multiplex PCR. This table has 110,000 to 150,000 clones, approximately 90% appearing once. The CDR3 covers 12 residues. The V end was cut by 3 bases, the J end by 7 bases, with 10 bases between. Germline V gene lookup returns CDR1 DFQATT and CDR2 SNEGSKA (reference sequence). Study-level results: Breadth and depth of Spike-specific TCRs rose after two AZD1222 doses.

This chain joins TRBV20-1 and TRBJ2-1; D is undetermined. Material: peripheral blood, obtained on day 0 of AZD1222 vaccination. The sequence came from an adult in good health. CDR3 sequence (DNA): TGCAGTGCTAGTGTTCTCCTGAATGAGCAGTTCTTC. Its translation: CSASVLLNEQFF.